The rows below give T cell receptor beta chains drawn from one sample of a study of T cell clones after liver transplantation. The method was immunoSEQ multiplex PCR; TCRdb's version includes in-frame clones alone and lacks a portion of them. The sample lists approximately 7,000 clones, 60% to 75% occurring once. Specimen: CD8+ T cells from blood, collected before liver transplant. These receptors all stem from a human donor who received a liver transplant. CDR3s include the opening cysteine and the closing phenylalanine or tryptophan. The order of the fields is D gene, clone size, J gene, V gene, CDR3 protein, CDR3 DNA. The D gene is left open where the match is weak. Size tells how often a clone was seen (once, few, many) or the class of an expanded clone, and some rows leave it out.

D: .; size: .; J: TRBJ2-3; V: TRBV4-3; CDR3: CASSQGLEADTQYF; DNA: TGCGCCAGCAGCCAAGGACTAGAGGCAGATACGCAGTATTTT
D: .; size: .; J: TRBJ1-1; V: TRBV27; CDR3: CASSLSISSGQLYTEAFF; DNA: TGTGCCAGCAGTTTATCGATATCGTCCGGACAACTATACACTGAAGCTTTCTTT
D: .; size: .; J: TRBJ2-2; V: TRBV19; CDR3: CASNPWPSFPANTGELFF; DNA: TGTGCCAGTAACCCATGGCCTAGTTTCCCGGCGAACACCGGGGAGCTGTTTTTT
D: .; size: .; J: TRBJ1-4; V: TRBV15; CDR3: CATSRDRAGSSEKLFF; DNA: TGTGCCACCAGCAGAGATCGGGCAGGGTCGAGTGAAAAACTGTTTTTT
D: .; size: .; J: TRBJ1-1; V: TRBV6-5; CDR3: CASSPGPNTEAFF; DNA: TGTGCCAGCAGTCCAGGGCCGAACACTGAAGCTTTCTTT
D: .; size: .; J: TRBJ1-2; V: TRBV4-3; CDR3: CASSQDRGGAGGYTF; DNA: TGCGCCAGCAGCCAAGATAGGGGAGGGGCGGGAGGCTACACCTTC
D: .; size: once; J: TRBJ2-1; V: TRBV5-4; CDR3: CASSLNNEQFF; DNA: TGTGCCAGCAGCTTGAACAATGAGCAGTTCTTC
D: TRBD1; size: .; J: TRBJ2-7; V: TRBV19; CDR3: CASRAGTGGAYEQYF; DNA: TGTGCCAGTAGAGCCGGGACAGGGGGCGCCTACGAGCAGTACTTC
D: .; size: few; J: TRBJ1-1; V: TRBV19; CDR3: CASSIGQINTEAFF; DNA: TGTGCCAGTAGTATAGGACAGATAAACACTGAAGCTTTCTTT
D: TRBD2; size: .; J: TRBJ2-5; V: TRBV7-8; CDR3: CASSFRGSGITETQYF; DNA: TGTGCCAGCAGCTTTCGGGGTAGCGGGATTACGGAGACCCAGTACTTC
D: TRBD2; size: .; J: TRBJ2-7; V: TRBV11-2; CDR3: CASSLAGLGSYEQYF; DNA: TGTGCCAGCAGCTTAGCGGGACTAGGGTCCTACGAGCAGTACTTC
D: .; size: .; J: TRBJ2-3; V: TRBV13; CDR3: CASSLFQPTQLDTSTDTQYF; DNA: TGTGCCAGCAGCCTCTTTCAGCCGACGCAGCTAGATACTAGCACAGATACGCAGTATTTT
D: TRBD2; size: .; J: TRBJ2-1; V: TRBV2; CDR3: CATGTSSYNEQFF; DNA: TGTGCCACCGGGACTAGTTCCTACAATGAGCAGTTCTTC
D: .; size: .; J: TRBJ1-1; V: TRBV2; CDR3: CASSEGLGTEAFF; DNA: TGTGCCAGCAGTGAAGGTCTGGGCACTGAAGCTTTCTTT
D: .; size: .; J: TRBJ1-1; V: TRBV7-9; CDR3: CASSLGETEAFF; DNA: TGTGCCAGCAGCTTAGGGGAGACTGAAGCTTTCTTT
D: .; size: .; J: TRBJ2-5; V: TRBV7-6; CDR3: CASSLAIGSDGQETQYF; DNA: TGTGCCAGCAGCTTAGCGATCGGCAGCGACGGCCAAGAGACCCAGTACTTC
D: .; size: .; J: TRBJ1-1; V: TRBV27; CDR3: CASSLTGLNTEAFF; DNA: TGTGCCAGCAGTTTAACAGGCCTGAACACTGAAGCTTTCTTT
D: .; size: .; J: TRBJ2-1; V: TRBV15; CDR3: CATSQGRGPYNEQFF; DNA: TGTGCCACCAGCCAGGGGAGGGGGCCCTACAATGAGCAGTTCTTC
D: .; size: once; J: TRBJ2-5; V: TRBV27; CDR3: CASSLWESGTQYF; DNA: TGTGCCAGCAGTTTATGGGAGTCGGGGACCCAGTACTTC
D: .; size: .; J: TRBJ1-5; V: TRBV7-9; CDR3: CASSLGGAGQPQHF; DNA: TGTGCCAGCAGCTTAGGGGGGGCCGGTCAGCCCCAGCATTTT
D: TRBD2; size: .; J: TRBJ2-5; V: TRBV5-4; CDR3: CASSSPLAGERETQYF; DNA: TGTGCCAGCAGCTCCCCCCTAGCGGGAGAGCGAGAGACCCAGTACTTC
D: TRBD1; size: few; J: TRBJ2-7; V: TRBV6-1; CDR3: CASRGQASSYEQYF; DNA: TGTGCCAGCAGAGGACAGGCGAGCTCCTACGAGCAGTACTTC
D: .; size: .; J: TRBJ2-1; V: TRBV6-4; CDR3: CASSASNNEQFF; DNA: TGTGCCAGCAGTGCCTCAAACAATGAGCAGTTCTTC
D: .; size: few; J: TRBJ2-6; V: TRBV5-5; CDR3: CASSFLGHPSSGANVLTF; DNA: TGTGCCAGCAGCTTTTTAGGACACCCGAGCTCTGGGGCCAACGTCCTGACTTTC
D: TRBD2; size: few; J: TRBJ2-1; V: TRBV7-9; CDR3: CASSSVAGANEQFF; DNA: TGTGCCAGCAGCTCGGTAGCGGGGGCGAATGAGCAGTTCTTC
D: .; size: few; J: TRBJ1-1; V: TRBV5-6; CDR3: CASTNGFYTEAFF; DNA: TGTGCCAGCACAAACGGGTTCTACACTGAAGCTTTCTTT
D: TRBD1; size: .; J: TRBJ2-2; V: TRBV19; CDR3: CASTPDRGGAGELFF; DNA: TGTGCCAGTACCCCGGACAGGGGGGGTGCCGGGGAGCTGTTTTTT
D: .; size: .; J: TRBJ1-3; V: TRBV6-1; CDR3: CASSEELYSGNTIYF; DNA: TGTGCCAGCAGTGAGGAGCTTTACTCTGGAAACACCATATATTTT
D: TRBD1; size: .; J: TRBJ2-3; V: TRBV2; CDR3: CASSLGQGASDTQYF; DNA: TGTGCCAGCAGTCTGGGACAGGGGGCTTCAGATACGCAGTATTTT
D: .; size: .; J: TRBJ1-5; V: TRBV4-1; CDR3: CASSQEAQSNQPQHF; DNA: TGCGCCAGCAGCCAAGAGGCACAAAGCAATCAGCCCCAGCATTTT
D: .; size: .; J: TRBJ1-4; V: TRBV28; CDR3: CASSPPGTNEKLFF; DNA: TGTGCCAGCAGCCCCCCGGGGACTAATGAAAAACTGTTTTTT
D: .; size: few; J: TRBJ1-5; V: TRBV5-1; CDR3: CASSLLTGEQGNQPQHF; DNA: TGCGCCAGCAGCTTACTAACTGGGGAACAGGGCAATCAGCCCCAGCATTTT
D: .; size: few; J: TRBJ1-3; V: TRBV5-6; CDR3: CASSLYPLGNTIYF; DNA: TGTGCCAGCAGCTTGTATCCCCTCGGAAACACCATATATTTT
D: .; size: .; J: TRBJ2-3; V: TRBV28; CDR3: CASSLTGTRTDTQYF; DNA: TGTGCCAGCAGCCTCACCGGGACACGCACAGATACGCAGTATTTT
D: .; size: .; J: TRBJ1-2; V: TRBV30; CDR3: CAWSVLGDGADYGYTF; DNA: TGTGCCTGGAGTGTACTGGGGGATGGGGCAGACTATGGCTACACCTTC
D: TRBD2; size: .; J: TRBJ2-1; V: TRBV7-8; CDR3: CASSPPGGAGEQFF; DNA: TGTGCCAGCAGCCCACCGGGGGGGGCCGGTGAGCAGTTCTTC
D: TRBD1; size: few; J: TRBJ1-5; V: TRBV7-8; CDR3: CASSLETGGAYQPQHF; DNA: TGTGCCAGCAGCTTAGAAACAGGGGGAGCGTATCAGCCCCAGCATTTT
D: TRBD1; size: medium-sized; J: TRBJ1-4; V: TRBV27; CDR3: CASSRDRVGEKLFF; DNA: TGTGCCAGCAGTCGGGACAGGGTGGGTGAAAAACTGTTTTTT
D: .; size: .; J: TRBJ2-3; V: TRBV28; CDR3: CASSFEGYTDTQYF; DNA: TGTGCCAGCAGTTTCGAGGGTTACACAGATACGCAGTATTTT
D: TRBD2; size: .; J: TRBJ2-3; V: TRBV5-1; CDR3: CASSSPGTSGRSGADTQYF; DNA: TGCGCCAGCAGCTCCCCCGGGACTAGCGGGAGGAGTGGGGCAGATACGCAGTATTTT
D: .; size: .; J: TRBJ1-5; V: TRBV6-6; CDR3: CASQVGGVNQPQHF; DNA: TGTGCCAGCCAGGTGGGGGGGGTTAATCAGCCCCAGCATTTT
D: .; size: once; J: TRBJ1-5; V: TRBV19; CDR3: CASTQGFQPQHF; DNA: TGTGCCAGTACTCAGGGATTTCAGCCCCAGCATTTT
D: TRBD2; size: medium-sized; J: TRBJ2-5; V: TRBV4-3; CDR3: CASSRDLAGGQETQYF; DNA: TGCGCCAGCAGCCGAGACCTAGCGGGAGGCCAAGAGACCCAGTACTTC
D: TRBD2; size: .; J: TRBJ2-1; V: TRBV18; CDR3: CASSPWPSGNEQFF; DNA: TGTGCCAGCTCACCATGGCCTAGCGGCAATGAGCAGTTCTTC
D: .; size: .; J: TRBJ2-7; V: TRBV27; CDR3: CASSLRTAYEQYF; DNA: TGTGCCAGCAGTTTAAGGACAGCCTACGAGCAGTACTTC
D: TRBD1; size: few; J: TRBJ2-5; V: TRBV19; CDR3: CASSKSTYGSGQGARETQYF; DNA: TGTGCCAGTAGTAAATCGACGTATGGCTCCGGACAGGGCGCGAGGGAGACCCAGTACTTC
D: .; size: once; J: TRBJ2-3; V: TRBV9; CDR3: CASSVEDATDTQYF; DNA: TGTGCCAGCAGCGTCGAAGATGCCACAGATACGCAGTATTTT
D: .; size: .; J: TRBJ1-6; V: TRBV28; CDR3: CASSPYRDTYNSPLHF; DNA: TGTGCCAGCAGTCCGTACCGGGACACTTATAATTCACCCCTCCACTTT
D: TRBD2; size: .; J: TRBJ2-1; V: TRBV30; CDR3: CAWKTSGRIYNEQFF; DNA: TGTGCCTGGAAAACTAGCGGGAGGATCTACAATGAGCAGTTCTTC
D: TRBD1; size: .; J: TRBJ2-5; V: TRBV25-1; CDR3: CASSRGRPTLYQETQYF; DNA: TGTGCCAGCAGTAGGGGGCGACCTACCCTGTACCAAGAGACCCAGTACTTC
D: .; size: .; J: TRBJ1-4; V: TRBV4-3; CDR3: CASSQASMRPNEKLFF; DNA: TGCGCCAGCAGCCAAGCATCCATGAGGCCGAATGAAAAACTGTTTTTT
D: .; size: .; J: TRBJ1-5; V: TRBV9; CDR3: CASSVEGRVDQPQHF; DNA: TGTGCCAGCAGCGTGGAGGGGAGAGTGGATCAGCCCCAGCATTTT
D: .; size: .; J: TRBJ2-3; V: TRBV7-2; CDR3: CASSASGGVGDTQYF; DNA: TGTGCCAGCAGCGCCTCGGGGGGCGTTGGAGATACGCAGTATTTT
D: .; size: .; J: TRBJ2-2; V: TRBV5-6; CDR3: CASSVDTTNTGELFF; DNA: TGTGCCAGCAGCGTGGACACTACGAACACCGGGGAGCTGTTTTTT